What follows are 8 T cell receptor beta chains derived from one specimen sequenced in a study of patients and donors after allogeneic stem cell transplantation. MiXCR, applied by TCRdb to the RT-PCR reads, yields one record per CDR3 protein. This table has some 880,000 distinct CDR3 sequences, around 17% appearing once. Material for sequencing was blood, either unsorted or a sorted T cell fraction (not recorded which). Receptors originate from a human donor who was either an allogeneic HSCT recipient or a stem cell or donor lymphocyte infusion donor (not recorded which). It is not recorded whose cells these are; they may come from a transplant donor.

This clonotype was detected a few times. This chain links TRBV25-1 with TRBJ1-6; 8 bases are a match to TRBD1. The length of the CDR3 is 16 residues. The V gene's germline CDR1 is MGHDK and CDR2 SYGVNS. V lost 1 base to trimming and J lost 7 bases; unmatched junction nucleotides: 6. CDR3 DNA: TGTGCCAGCAGTGAATTCGGGACAGGCCGGAATTCACCCCTCCACTTT. Translating gives CASSEFGTGRNSPLHF.

The rearrangement joins TRBV19 to TRBJ2-7; the D gene is possibly TRBD2 (6 bases). Germline V gene data show CDR1 as LNHDA and CDR2 as SQIVND (reference sequence). This CDR3 spans 14 amino acids. The V gene lost 1 base and the J gene lost 3 bases, with 10 bases spanning the gap. This CDR3 is CASSIAGTYYEQYF. The CDR3 bases are TGTGCCAGTAGTATAGCCGGGACTTACTACGAGCAGTACTTC. Full variable domain (outside the CDR3, taken from reference TRBV19 and TRBJ2-7): DGGITQSPKYLFRKEGQNVTLSCEQNLNHDAMYWYRQDPGQGLRLIYYSQIVNDFQKGDIAEGYSVSREKKESFPLTVTSAQKNPTAFYLCASSIAGTYYEQYFGPGTRLTVT.

The chain carries TRBV10-2 and TRBJ2-4, with 7 bases matching TRBD2. Germline CDR1 reads WSHSY; CDR2 reads SAAADI. There are 13 residues in the CDR3. V was pared by 8 bases and J by 1 base, with 2 bases of the junction left unmatched. The CDR3 spells CASLGRAKNIQYF. CDR3 in DNA: TGCGCCAGCCTCGGGAGGGCCAAAAACATTCAGTACTTC.

This clonotype was counted many times. The genes are TRBV12-3 or TRBV12-4 and TRBJ2-1; perhaps TRBD2 as D (5 bases). The CDR3 has 15 amino acids. V lost 5 bases and J 3 bases, leaving 14 bases between the germline ends. CDR3 amino acids: CASSDRPGVYNEQFF. The DNA for the CDR3 is TGTGCCAGCAGTGACCGACCCGGGGTCTACAATGAGCAGTTCTTC.

About this clonotype: Here the CDR3 omits its conserved ending phenylalanine or tryptophan, so a read error is the likely source. Here the CDR3 DNA reads TGTGCCAGCAGCGACTGGGCAGGATCCTACAATGAGCAGTTCATC. Protein: CASSDWAGSYNEQFI. The rearrangement links TRBV7-6 to TRBJ2-1; no clear D. Trimming took off 5 bases at V and 1 base at J, with 12 bases between the two ends. The CDR3 length is 15 residues. In germline, CDR1 is SGHVS, CDR2 FNYEAQ.

The chain links TRBV30 to TRBJ2-6; 7 bases map to TRBD1. After removal of 5 bases from V and 3 bases from J, the junction contained 7 bases not matched to a gene. CDR1 and CDR2 from the germline V gene are GTSNPN and SVGIG (reference sequence). This CDR3 contains 15 residues. The CDR3 DNA reads TGTGCCTGGTCAGGGGGAGCACGTGGGGCCAACGTCCTGACTTTC. This sequence encodes CAWSGGARGANVLTF.

This chain joins TRBV6-5 and TRBJ1-1, with D maybe TRBD1 (6 bases). The CDR3 is made up of 14 amino acids. Germline V gives CDR1 MNHEY, CDR2 SVGAGI. V was trimmed by 2 bases and J by 2 bases, leaving 9 bases between them. CDR3 bases: TGTGCCAGCAGTTACGGACAGTATAACACTGAAGCTTTCTTT. It translates to CASSYGQYNTEAFF.

This clonotype was counted many times. This chain joins TRBV11-2 and TRBJ1-1; no clear D gene. V gave up 0 bases and J gave up 1 base, with 9 bases separating them. The CDR3 is made up of 15 amino acids. The germline gives CDR1 SGHAT, CDR2 FQNNGV. CDR3 sequence: CASSLDWGRNTEAFF. CDR3 sequence (DNA): TGTGCCAGCAGCTTAGATTGGGGAAGGAACACTGAAGCTTTCTTT. Full variable domain (missing parts from reference TRBV11-2 and TRBJ1-1): EAGVAQSPRYKIIEKRQSVAFWCNPISGHATLYWYQQILGQGPKLLIQFQNNGVVDDSQLPKDRFSAERLKGVDSTLKIQPAKLEDSAVYLCASSLDWGRNTEAFFGQGTRLTVV.